These 26 T cell receptor beta chains came from one sample sequenced in a study of identical twins. In TCRdb, the 5' RACE reads were re-called with MiXCR into one record per CDR3 protein. The sample lists 600,000 to 800,000 distinct CDR3 sequences; 21% were seen once. These same data were also listed under a study on T cells expressing NK-cell markers.

The sample consisted of PBMCs. The receptors originated from a woman younger than 35 in good health.

The chain recombines TRBV7-2 with TRBJ2-1, with TRBD2 matching over 14 bases. This CDR3 is built from 15 residues. After removal of 7 bases from V and 4 bases from J, the junction contained 3 bases not matched to a gene. CDR1 is SGHTA, CDR2 FQGNSA, per germline. The CDR3 loop is CASKRLAGGYNEQFF. In nucleotides, the CDR3 is TGTGCCAGCAAACGACTAGCGGGGGGGTACAATGAGCAGTTCTTC.

This chain links TRBV6-1 with TRBJ1-1, with D uncertain. Germline loops: CDR1 MNHNS, CDR2 SASEGT. Trimming took off 6 bases at V and 0 bases at J, with 8 bases between the two ends. The CDR3 is 13 residues long. CDR3 amino acids: CASRIAVNTEAFF. In DNA form, the CDR3 reads TGTGCCAGCAGGATTGCAGTGAACACTGAAGCTTTCTTT.

V usage is TRBV2 and J usage is TRBJ1-6; TRBD1 matches 7 bases. CDR3 size: 15 residues. Germline CDR1 is SNHLY and CDR2 is FYNNEI. Losses at the gene ends were 11 bases for V and 7 bases for J; bases not matched to a gene: 14. CDR3 sequence: CAGRGSGTENSPLHF. CDR3 DNA sequence: TGTGCCGGCCGCGGGTCGGGGACAGAAAATTCACCCCTCCACTTT. The complete variable domain, with remaining parts taken from reference TRBV2 and TRBJ1-6, reads EPEVTQTPSHQVTQMGQEVILRCVPISNHLYFYWYRQILGQKVEFLVSFYNNEISEKSEIFDDQFSVERPDGSNFTLKIRSTKLEDSAMYFCAGRGSGTENSPLHFGNGTRLTVT.

The gene calls are TRBV29-1 and TRBJ2-1; 7 bases fit TRBD2. The germline CDR1 and CDR2 sequences are SQVTM and ANQGSEA. J was trimmed by 5 bases and V by 5 bases; bases with no gene match: 6. This CDR3 comprises 13 residues. CDR3 nucleotide sequence: TGCAGCGTTAGGGGACTACTAGACAATGAGCAGTTCTTC. This codes for CSVRGLLDNEQFF.

This clonotype came up many times. The V gene is TRBV20-1, the J gene TRBJ2-1, with 7 nucleotides matching TRBD2. The V gene's germline CDR1 is DFQATT and CDR2 SNEGSKA (reference sequence). The ends lost 3 bases at V and 0 bases at J; junction bases unmatched: 11. This CDR3 has 17 residues. CDR3 DNA: TGCAGTGCTAGGGGAAAGCGACTAGCCAGCTCCTACAATGAGCAGTTCTTC. It specifies CSARGKRLASSYNEQFF.

This clonotype showed up just a few times. V gene TRBV6-5 combines with J gene TRBJ1-1; D call uncertain. V lost 3 bases and J lost 0, with 8 bases in between. The V gene's germline CDR1 is MNHEY and CDR2 SVGAGI. The CDR3 is 14 amino acids. CDR3 in amino acids: CASSYGNMNTEAFF. CDR3 in DNA: TGTGCCAGCAGTTATGGCAACATGAACACTGAAGCTTTCTTT.

This clonotype has a count of ten or more. The chain joins TRBV3-1 to TRBJ2-2; no reliable D call. The CDR3 is 13 residues long. Trimming removed 4 bases at V and 6 bases at J, with 9 bases between. The germline V gene encodes CDR1 LGHDT and CDR2 YNNKEL (reference sequence). Written as DNA, the CDR3 is TGTGCCAGCAGCCGAAGGAGCCCCGGGGAGCTGTTTTTT. Translated: CASSRRSPGELFF.

This clonotype has more than one count but fewer than ten. In DNA form, the CDR3 reads TGTGCCAGCAGTCCGGAGGAGTACTCCTACGAGCAGTACTTC. Translating gives CASSPEEYSYEQYF. The chain couples TRBV12-3 or TRBV12-4 to TRBJ2-7, with D perhaps TRBD2 (5 bases). Trimming removed 5 bases at V and 0 bases at J, with 11 bases between. This CDR3 has 14 amino acids.

This clonotype was seen only a few times. The CDR3 nucleotides read TGCGCCAGCACGGGTCTCCCCCCCGGGGAGCAGTACTTC. Residues: CASTGLPPGEQYF. The chain recombines TRBV10-2 with TRBJ2-7, with D unclear. Trimming stripped 7 bases from V and 7 bases from J, with 17 bases between. This CDR3 is built from 13 residues. Germline loops: CDR1 WSHSY, CDR2 SAAADI.

The chain couples TRBV4-3 to TRBJ1-2; unclear D gene. Germline assignment: CDR1 LGHNA and CDR2 YSLEER. V was clipped by 6 bases and J by 1 base, with 15 bases between them. The CDR3 extends over 15 amino acids. In DNA form, the CDR3 reads TGCGCCAGCAGGAATGGAAATTGGAATAACTATGGCTACACCTTC. Translated: CASRNGNWNNYGYTF.

This clonotype appeared a few times. The chain couples TRBV5-4 to TRBJ2-5, with unresolved D. V lost 4 bases, J lost 5 bases, and 12 bases lay in between. This CDR3 contains 13 residues. Germline loops: CDR1 SGHNT, CDR2 YYREEE (reference sequence). CDR3 in amino acids: CASSSSRLETQYF. In DNA form, the CDR3 reads TGTGCCAGCAGCAGTAGCCGTTTGGAGACCCAGTACTTC. Together with reference TRBV5-4 and TRBJ2-5, the CDR3 gives the full variable domain: ETGVTQSPTHLIKTRGQQVTLRCSSQSGHNTVSWYQQALGQGPQFIFQYYREEENGRGNFPPRFSGLQFPNYSSELNVNALELDDSALYLCASSSSRLETQYFGPGTRLLVL.

The chain employs TRBV12-3 or TRBV12-4 and TRBJ2-7; D uncertain. The V and J ends lost 3 bases and 4 bases respectively, with 13 bases between them. The length of the CDR3 is 14 residues. This CDR3 is CASSLVRNRYEQYF. In nucleotides, the CDR3 is TGTGCCAGCAGTTTGGTAAGAAATCGGTACGAGCAGTACTTC.

Many counts were recorded for this clonotype. The chain joins TRBV29-1 to TRBJ1-1, with D possibly being TRBD1 (6 bases). CDR3 length: 14 residues. The germline V gene encodes CDR1 SQVTM and CDR2 ANQGSEA. The V gene lost 3 bases and the J gene lost 1 base, with 12 bases spanning the gap. The CDR3, as DNA: TGCAGCGTTGAGGCAGGGGAGGCGAACACTGAAGCTTTCTTT. Encoded protein: CSVEAGEANTEAFF.

This chain connects TRBV4-3 to TRBJ2-7; TRBD2 matches 7 bases. The germline V gene encodes CDR1 LGHNA and CDR2 YSLEER. V trimming: 1 base; J trimming: 6 bases; junction bases outside the gene matches: 12. This CDR3 has 16 residues. DNA of the CDR3: TGCGCCAGCAGCCAAGTAGCTAGCGGACCGTCAAGCGAGCAGTACTTC. Amino acid sequence: CASSQVASGPSSEQYF.

The V gene is TRBV5-6, the J gene TRBJ1-2; D unresolved. CDR3 size: 14 residues. V dropped 0 bases and J dropped 8 bases, with 14 bases sitting between them. Germline V gene sequence: CDR1 SGHDT, CDR2 YYEEEE. This chain's CDR3 is CASSLVEGAPGYTF. The DNA of the CDR3 is TGTGCCAGCAGCTTGGTGGAGGGCGCGCCCGGCTACACCTTC.

This clonotype was seen a few times. The chain carries TRBV5-1 and TRBJ2-3; TRBD2 is a possible D gene (6 bases). With 6 bases removed from V and 2 bases from J, the gap between germline ends came to 13 bases. The CDR3 runs to 14 residues. The germline V gene has CDR1 SGHRS and CDR2 YFSETQ. Here the CDR3 reads CASTNRGNTDTQYF. The CDR3 DNA sequence: TGCGCCAGCACGAATCGGGGGAACACAGATACGCAGTATTTT.

V and J are TRBV7-9 and TRBJ2-3; maybe TRBD1 (5 bases). The CDR3 consists of 15 residues. Germline loops: CDR1 SEHNR, CDR2 FQNEAQ (reference sequence). Trimming shortened V by 3 bases and J by 4 bases, and 14 bases separated the two germline ends. The CDR3 DNA is TGTGCCAGCAGCTTCTTCGGACAAGGCGCAGATACGCAGTATTTT. The encoded protein is CASSFFGQGADTQYF.

This clonotype was detected many times. The genes are TRBV7-2 and TRBJ2-1; 15 nucleotides line up with TRBD2. The V gene's germline CDR1 is SGHTA and CDR2 FQGNSA. This CDR3 is built from 16 residues. Trimming at V came to 3 bases and at J to 7 bases, leaving 4 bases not matched to a gene. CDR3 protein: CASSFGTSGRMNEQFF. In DNA form, the CDR3 reads TGTGCCAGCAGCTTCGGGACTAGCGGGAGGATGAATGAGCAGTTCTTC.

This clonotype was observed a few times. The chain employs TRBV10-2 and TRBJ2-1, with 7 positions matching TRBD2. CDR1 WSHSY and CDR2 SAAADI come from the germline V gene. This CDR3 region has 16 residues. Trimming cost V 2 bases and J 8 bases; bases outside gene matches: 12. The CDR3 DNA reads as TGCGCCAGCAGTGAGGTAGCGGGCCGAGGGGATCATGAGCAGTTCTTC. It yields the protein CASSEVAGRGDHEQFF.

The table lists this clonotype with a few counts. V and J are TRBV5-5 and TRBJ2-2, with D unresolved. Trimming left V 3 bases short and J 0 bases short, with 15 bases between. The CDR3 is made up of 17 amino acids. Per the germline V gene, CDR1 is SGHKS and CDR2 is YYEKEE (reference sequence). CDR3 DNA: TGTGCCAGCAGCTATTCTCCCAGACCTGCGAACACCGGGGAGCTGTTTTTT. Protein sequence: CASSYSPRPANTGELFF.

The chain combines TRBV11-1 with TRBJ2-3; TRBD2 aligns across 11 bases. CDR3 length: 15 amino acids. CDR1 and CDR2 from the germline V gene are SGHAT and FQDESV (reference sequence). After removal of 4 bases from V and 3 bases from J, the junction contained 3 bases not matched to a gene. The CDR3 sequence: CASSSTSGVTDTQYF. In DNA form, the CDR3 reads TGTGCCAGCAGCTCGACTAGCGGGGTTACAGATACGCAGTATTTT. Based on the CDR3 plus reference TRBV11-1 and TRBJ2-3, the full variable domain is EAEVAQSPRYKITEKSQAVAFWCDPISGHATLYWYRQILGQGPELLVQFQDESVVDDSQLPKDRFSAERLKGVDSTLKIQPAELGDSAMYLCASSSTSGVTDTQYFGPGTRLTVL.

The chain employs TRBV20-1 and TRBJ1-2; TRBD1 matches 9 bases. V lost 1 base, J lost 8 bases, and 2 bases stayed unmatched. The germline gives CDR1 DFQATT, CDR2 SNEGSKA (reference sequence). The CDR3 extends over 12 amino acids. The CDR3 bases are TGCAGTGCTAGAGGGGACAGGGCAGGCTACACCTTC. Protein product: CSARGDRAGYTF.

The V gene is TRBV20-1, the J gene TRBJ2-1; 8 positions match TRBD2. This CDR3 contains 15 residues. Germline assignment: CDR1 DFQATT and CDR2 SNEGSKA (reference sequence). With V trimmed by 6 bases and J by 6 bases, 13 bases remained unmatched. The CDR3 loop reads CSAIRGGNPLNEQFF. In nucleotides, the CDR3 is TGCAGTGCCATCCGGGGGGGGAATCCGCTCAATGAGCAGTTCTTC.

Many counts were recorded for this clonotype. The gene calls are TRBV29-1 and TRBJ2-3; the D call may be TRBD1 or TRBD2 (5 bases each). Per the germline V gene, CDR1 is SQVTM and CDR2 is ANQGSEA. This CDR3 region has 17 residues. The V gene lost 3 bases and the J gene lost 6 bases, with 25 bases spanning the gap. The CDR3 region is CSVDTFSGRDPGDTQYF. The CDR3 DNA is TGCAGCGTTGACACCTTCTCTGGCCGGGACCCCGGGGATACGCAGTATTTT.

In its sample, this clonotype was seen many times. J is TRBJ1-5 and V is TRBV12-3 or TRBV12-4, with 8 bases aligning to TRBD1. V gave up 6 bases and J gave up 2 bases; unmatched junction bases: 6. This CDR3 is 15 amino acids long. CDR3 sequence: CASSKLGQGNQPQHF. Here the CDR3 DNA reads TGTGCCAGCAGCAAATTGGGACAGGGCAATCAGCCCCAGCATTTT.

CDR3 amino acids: CASSQRAGRTDTQYF. The CDR3 DNA follows: TGCGCCAGCAGCCAGCGAGCGGGCCGCACAGATACGCAGTATTTT. This chain joins TRBV4-3 and TRBJ2-3; a possible D gene is TRBD2 (6 bases). The germline CDR1 and CDR2 sequences are LGHNA and YSLEER. V gave up 3 bases and J gave up 1 base, with 11 bases separating them. The CDR3 has 15 residues.